What follows are 21 T cell receptor beta chains derived from one specimen sequenced in a study of blood T cell repertoires in COVID-19. Profiled with immunoSEQ multiplex PCR; TCRdb holds only in-frame clones, not every one. The sample gives about 140,000 clones, less than 85% of which show up once; just under 9% is in the top ten. Source material: peripheral blood. The receptors come from an elderly woman in a cohort sampled during active or convalescent COVID-19.

The chain joins TRBV3-1 (or the pseudogene TRBV3-2) to TRBJ1-1; 7 bases agree with TRBD1. J was trimmed by 4 bases and V by 1 base; bases with no gene match: 9. The CDR3 is 16 residues long. Germline V gene lookup returns CDR1 LGHDT and CDR2 YNNKEL (reference sequence). The CDR3 sequence is CASSQVPDRVSTEAFF. CDR3 bases: TGTGCCAGCAGCCAAGTTCCCGACAGGGTGAGCACTGAAGCTTTCTTT.

This chain connects TRBV3-1 (or the pseudogene TRBV3-2) to TRBJ1-2; maybe TRBD1 (6 bases). Germline V lookup: CDR1 LGHDT, CDR2 YNNKEL (reference sequence). Trimming removed 4 bases at V and 4 bases at J, with 10 bases between. The CDR3 is 13 amino acids. CDR3 amino acids: CASSLQGFYGYTF. CDR3 bases: TGTGCCAGCAGCCTCCAGGGGTTCTATGGCTACACCTTC.

This clone has more than one count but fewer than ten. The chain carries TRBV5-1 and TRBJ2-5; D might be TRBD1 (5 bases). Trimming left V 2 bases short and J 5 bases short, with 13 bases between. Germline values: CDR1 SGHRS, CDR2 YFSETQ. The CDR3 extends over 14 amino acids. CDR3 bases: TGCGCCAGCAGCTTTCTAGGGGCCGGGGAGACCCAGTACTTC. Translation: CASSFLGAGETQYF.

This chain uses TRBV18 with TRBJ1-3; D unclear. The CDR3 runs 16 residues. Germline lookup yields CDR1 KGHSH and CDR2 LQKENI. Trimming took 3 bases from V and 1 from J, leaving 13 bases between them. The CDR3, as DNA: TGTGCCAGCTCACCGTCGGGTTCACATTCTGGAAACACCATATATTTT. This encodes CASSPSGSHSGNTIYF.

The J gene is TRBJ2-3, the V gene TRBV7-2, with 9 nucleotides matching TRBD2. Trimming removed 3 bases from V and 1 base from J; junction bases left unmatched: 2. Germline loops: CDR1 SGHTA, CDR2 FQGNSA. This CDR3 region has 15 residues. The CDR3 coding sequence is TGTGCCAGCAGCTTTAGACTAGCGGGCACAGATACGCAGTATTTT. Translated: CASSFRLAGTDTQYF.

CDR3 nucleotide sequence: TGTGCCAGCAGCTCCGGTAGGGCAGGGCTGAACACTGAAGCTTTCTTT. Protein product: CASSSGRAGLNTEAFF. The chain has TRBV7-2 and TRBJ1-1; perhaps TRBD1 as D (5 bases). The CDR3 is 16 residues long. The germline gives CDR1 SGHTA, CDR2 FQGNSA. Trimming removed 4 bases from V and 0 bases from J, with 15 bases in between.

The J gene is TRBJ1-4, the V gene TRBV7-2; 7 nucleotides agree with TRBD1. This CDR3 has 15 residues. Looked up from germline, CDR1 is SGHTA and CDR2 is FQGNSA. J gave up 5 bases and V 5 bases, and 8 bases lay outside the gene matches. The CDR3 spells CASSTAGQKNEKLFF. CDR3 DNA sequence: TGTGCCAGCAGCACCGCGGGACAGAAAAATGAAAAACTGTTTTTT.

This chain joins TRBV5-4 and TRBJ2-5; a weak D match, TRBD2 (6 bases). CDR1 and CDR2 (germline): SGHNT, YYREEE (reference sequence). The CDR3 runs to 13 residues. Deletions cut 4 bases from V and 4 bases from J, with 11 bases between. CDR3 loop: CASSGGVAETQYF. CDR3 sequence (DNA): TGTGCCAGCAGCGGCGGGGTGGCAGAGACCCAGTACTTC.

This chain uses TRBV6-2 or TRBV6-3 with TRBJ2-6; perhaps TRBD1 as D (5 bases). Germline loops: CDR1 MNHEY, CDR2 SVGEGT. Trimming removed 4 bases at V and 1 base at J, with 11 bases between. CDR3 length equals 16 residues. CDR3 sequence reads: CASSFWQGSGANVLTF. In DNA form, the CDR3 reads TGTGCCAGCAGTTTCTGGCAGGGATCTGGGGCCAACGTCCTGACTTTC.

The V and J genes are TRBV29-1 and TRBJ1-1; the D is unclear. Germline values: CDR1 SQVTM, CDR2 ANQGSEA. Trimming took off 5 bases at V and 5 bases at J, with 12 bases between the two ends. This CDR3 has 12 residues. CDR3 protein: CSVMGDWTEAFF. In nucleotides, the CDR3 is TGCAGCGTTATGGGCGATTGGACTGAAGCTTTCTTT. Combining the CDR3 with reference TRBV29-1 and TRBJ1-1 gives the whole variable domain SAVISQKPSRDICQRGTSLTIQCQVDSQVTMMFWYRQQPGQSLTLIATANQGSEATYESGFVIDKFPISRPNLTFSTLTVSNMSPEDSSIYLCSVMGDWTEAFFGQGTRLTVV.

The rearrangement links TRBV5-1 to TRBJ1-1, with D hard to call. The CDR3 consists of 14 residues. CDR1 and CDR2 (germline): SGHRS, YFSETQ. Trimming cost V 0 bases and J 7 bases, with 13 bases left between them. CDR3 DNA: TGCGCCAGCAGCTTGGCCTTCGGAGAGCTTGAAGCTTTCTTT. Its translation: CASSLAFGELEAFF.

V and J are TRBV15 and TRBJ1-6, with D perhaps TRBD1 (5 bases). The ends were cut back, 0 bases at V and 12 bases at J, with 12 bases in the middle. Germline-derived CDR1 and CDR2 are LNHNV and YYDKDF (reference sequence). The CDR3 contains 14 residues. The CDR3, as DNA: TGTGCCACCAGCAGAGATCATCGGAGGGGACCCCTCCACTTT. Translating it yields CATSRDHRRGPLHF. Full variable domain (outside the CDR3, taken from reference TRBV15 and TRBJ1-6): DAMVIQNPRYQVTQFGKPVTLSCSQTLNHNVMYWYQQKSSQAPKLLFHYYDKDFNNEADTPDNFQSRRPNTSFCFLDIRSPGLGDTAMYLCATSRDHRRGPLHFGNGTRLTVT.

V gene TRBV2 combines with J gene TRBJ2-1; 9 bases align to TRBD1. The V and J ends lost 6 bases and 4 bases, in that order; junction bases with no gene match: 7. CDR3 size: 15 residues. CDR1 is SNHLY, CDR2 FYNNEI, per germline. This CDR3 is CASSADRGVYNEQFF. CDR3 nucleotides: TGTGCCAGCAGCGCAGACAGGGGGGTTTACAATGAGCAGTTCTTC.

This chain connects TRBV12-5 to TRBJ1-1, with D maybe TRBD1 (5 bases). This CDR3 contains 14 residues. Deletions cut 7 bases from V and 1 base from J, with 13 bases between. Germline lookup yields CDR1 LGHNT and CDR2 FRNRAP. The CDR3 loop is CASARDRTNTEAFF. DNA for the CDR3: TGTGCTAGTGCCCGAGACAGAACGAACACTGAAGCTTTCTTT. The full variable domain, rest sourced from reference TRBV12-5 and TRBJ1-1, is DARVTQTPRHKVTEMGQEVTMRCQPILGHNTVFWYRQTMMQGLELLAYFRNRAPLDDSGMPKDRFSAEMPDATLATLKIQPSEPRDSAVYFCASARDRTNTEAFFGQGTRLTVV.

This sequence joins TRBV19 and TRBJ2-3, with 7 positions matching TRBD1. The CDR3 consists of 16 residues. Trimming took 4 bases from V and 0 from J; bases not matched to a gene: 7. CDR1 and CDR2 from the germline V gene are LNHDA and SQIVND (reference sequence). The CDR3 region is CASSKRTGTSTDTQYF. The CDR3 DNA sequence: TGTGCCAGTAGTAAACGGACAGGAACAAGCACAGATACGCAGTATTTT.

V gene TRBV27 combines with J gene TRBJ1-4; 8 nucleotides agree with TRBD1. V shed 6 bases, J shed 8 bases, and the junction held 11 bases outside the gene matches. There are 15 residues in the CDR3. Germline V gene sequence: CDR1 MNHEY, CDR2 SMNVEV (reference sequence). The CDR3 is CASSRGQGVAEKLFF. DNA of the CDR3: TGTGCCAGCAGCCGCGGACAGGGTGTAGCCGAAAAACTGTTTTTT.

This clone was counted a single time. This chain uses TRBV7-2 with TRBJ2-7; D remains ambiguous. The V and J ends lost 6 bases and 2 bases respectively, with 11 bases between them. CDR3 length equals 13 residues. Per germline, CDR1 SGHTA and CDR2 FQGNSA. The CDR3 sequence: CASSLSSPYEQYF. The CDR3 region has the DNA TGTGCCAGCAGTCTATCTAGTCCCTACGAGCAGTACTTC.

V gene TRBV28 combines with J gene TRBJ2-3; 8 bases are shared with TRBD2. CDR1 and CDR2 from the germline V gene are MDHEN and SYDVKM. V lost 4 bases, J lost 2 bases, and 14 bases stayed unmatched. The CDR3 runs 18 residues. CDR3 DNA sequence: TGTGCCAGCAGTTATGACTTCGGGACGGGGGGGGACACAGATACGCAGTATTTT. It translates to CASSYDFGTGGDTDTQYF.

The chain combines TRBV6-4 with TRBJ1-6; 9 bases are a match to TRBD1. The CDR3 length is 15 residues. J gave up 5 bases and V 8 bases, and 7 bases lay outside the gene matches. Germline assignment: CDR1 MRHNA and CDR2 SNTAGT. CDR3 sequence reads: CASRRTGANNSPLHF. The CDR3 DNA sequence: TGTGCCAGCCGTAGGACAGGGGCGAATAATTCACCCCTCCACTTT.

The genes are TRBV6-6 and TRBJ1-3; 8 bases are shared with TRBD1. This CDR3 has 15 residues. Looked up from germline, CDR1 is MNHNY and CDR2 is SVGAGI (reference sequence). Trimming at V came to 5 bases and at J to 2 bases, leaving 5 bases not matched to a gene. The CDR3 DNA sequence: TGTGCCAGCAGTCAAGTACAGGGGGCTGGAAACACCATATATTTT. It is translated as CASSQVQGAGNTIYF.

The chain combines TRBV5-4 with TRBJ1-2, with TRBD1 identical over 11 bases. CDR3 size: 14 residues. The J segment lost 7 bases and the V segment lost 5 bases, leaving 7 bases of the junction unmatched. Germline V gene data show CDR1 as SGHNT and CDR2 as YYREEE (reference sequence). The CDR3 DNA follows: TGTGCCAGCAGAAGGACAGGGGGCGCCAGTGGCTACACCTTC. Protein product: CASRRTGGASGYTF.